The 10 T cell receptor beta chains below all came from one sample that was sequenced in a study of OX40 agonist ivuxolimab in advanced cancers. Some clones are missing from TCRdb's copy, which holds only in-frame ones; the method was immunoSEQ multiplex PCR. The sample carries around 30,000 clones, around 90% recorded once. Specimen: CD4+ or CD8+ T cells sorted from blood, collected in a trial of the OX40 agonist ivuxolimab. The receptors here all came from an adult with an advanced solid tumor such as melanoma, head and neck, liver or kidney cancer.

This CDR3 is CASSPDRVGTDTQYF. The CDR3 DNA sequence: TGCGCCAGCAGTCCGGACAGGGTGGGCACAGATACGCAGTATTTT. V usage is TRBV5-1 and J usage is TRBJ2-3, with 8 bases aligning to TRBD1. This CDR3 is 15 amino acids long. After removal of 5 bases from V and 1 base from J, the junction contained 6 bases not matched to a gene. The germline CDR1 and CDR2 sequences are SGHRS and YFSETQ.

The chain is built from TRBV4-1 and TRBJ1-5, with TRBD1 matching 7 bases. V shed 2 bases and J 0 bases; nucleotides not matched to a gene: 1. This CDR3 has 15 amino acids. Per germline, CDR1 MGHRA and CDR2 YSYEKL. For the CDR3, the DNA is TGCGCCAGCAGCCAAACAGGGGATAGCAATCAGCCCCAGCATTTT. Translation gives CASSQTGDSNQPQHF.

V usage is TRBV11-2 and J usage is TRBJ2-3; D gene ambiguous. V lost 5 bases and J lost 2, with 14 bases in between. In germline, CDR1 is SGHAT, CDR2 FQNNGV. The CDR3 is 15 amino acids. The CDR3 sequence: CASSPPGRATDTQYF. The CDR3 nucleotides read TGTGCCAGCAGCCCACCAGGCAGAGCCACAGATACGCAGTATTTT. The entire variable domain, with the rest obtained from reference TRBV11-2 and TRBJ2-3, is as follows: EAGVAQSPRYKIIEKRQSVAFWCNPISGHATLYWYQQILGQGPKLLIQFQNNGVVDDSQLPKDRFSAERLKGVDSTLKIQPAKLEDSAVYLCASSPPGRATDTQYFGPGTRLTVL.

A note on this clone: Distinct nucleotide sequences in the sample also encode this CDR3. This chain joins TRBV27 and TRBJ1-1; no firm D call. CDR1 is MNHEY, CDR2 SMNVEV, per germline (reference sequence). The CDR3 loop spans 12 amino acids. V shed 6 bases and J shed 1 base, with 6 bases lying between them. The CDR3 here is CASRTGNTEAFF. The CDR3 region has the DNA TGTGCCAGCAGAACGGGGAACACTGAAGCTTTCTTT.

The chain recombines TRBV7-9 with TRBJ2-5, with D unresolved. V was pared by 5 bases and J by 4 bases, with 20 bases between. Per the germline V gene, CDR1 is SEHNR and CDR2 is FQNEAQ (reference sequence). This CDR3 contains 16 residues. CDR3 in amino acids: CASSETLAPVGETQYF. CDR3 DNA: TGTGCCAGCAGCGAGACCCTGGCTCCGGTAGGAGAGACCCAGTACTTC.

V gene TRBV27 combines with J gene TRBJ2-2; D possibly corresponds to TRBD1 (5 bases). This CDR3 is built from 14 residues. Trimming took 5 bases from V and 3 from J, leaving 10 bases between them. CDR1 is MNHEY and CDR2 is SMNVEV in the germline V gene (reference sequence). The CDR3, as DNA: TGTGCCAGCAGTCCGGACAAAGACACCGGGGAGCTGTTTTTT. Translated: CASSPDKDTGELFF.

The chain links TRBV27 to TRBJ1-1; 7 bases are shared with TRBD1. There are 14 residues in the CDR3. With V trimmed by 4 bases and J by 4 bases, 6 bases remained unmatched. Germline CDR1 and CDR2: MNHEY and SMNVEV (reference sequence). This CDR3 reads CASSYRGGGTEAFF. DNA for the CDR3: TGTGCCAGCAGTTACAGGGGAGGTGGCACTGAAGCTTTCTTT.

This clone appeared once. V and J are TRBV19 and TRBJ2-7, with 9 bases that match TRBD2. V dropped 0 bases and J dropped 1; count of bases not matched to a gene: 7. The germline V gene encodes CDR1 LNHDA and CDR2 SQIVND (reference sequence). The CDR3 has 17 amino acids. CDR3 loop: CASSIDGETSGSYEQYF. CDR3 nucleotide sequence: TGTGCCAGTAGTATAGATGGGGAAACTAGCGGGTCCTACGAGCAGTACTTC.

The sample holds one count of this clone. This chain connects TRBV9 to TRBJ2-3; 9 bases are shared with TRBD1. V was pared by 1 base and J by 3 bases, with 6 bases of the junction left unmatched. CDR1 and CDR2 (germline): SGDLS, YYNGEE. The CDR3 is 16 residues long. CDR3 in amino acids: CASSVRQGVGTDTQYF. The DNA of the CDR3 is TGTGCCAGCAGCGTACGACAGGGGGTGGGAACAGATACGCAGTATTTT.

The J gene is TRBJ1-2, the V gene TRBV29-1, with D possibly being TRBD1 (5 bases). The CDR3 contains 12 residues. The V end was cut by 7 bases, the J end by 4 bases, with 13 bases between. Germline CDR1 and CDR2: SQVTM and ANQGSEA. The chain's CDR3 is CSAQQATYGYTF. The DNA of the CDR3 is TGCAGCGCTCAACAGGCTACCTATGGCTACACCTTC.